Listed below are T cell receptor beta chains from one sample, sequenced in a study of read filtering for tumor transcriptome and immune sequencing. A single record per CDR3 protein comes from TCRdb applying MiXCR to the reads. The repertoire holds around 130,000 distinct CDR3 sequences, with under 15% as singletons. Sequencing input: a population of CD138-negative cells sorted from bone marrow. The receptors shown here come from a donor over 35 with multiple myeloma. CDR3s include the opening cysteine and the closing phenylalanine or tryptophan. The D gene is left open where the match is weak. Size is stated for part of the rows, as once, few or many counts, or as a class when the clone is expanded.

>TRBV7-2|NA|many|TRBJ2-1
TGTGCCAGCAGCCACAGGGGTGGTGGCGGGAGGATCTACAATGAGCAGTTCTTC
CASSHRGGGGRIYNEQFF
>TRBV6-5|TRBD2|many|TRBJ2-7
TGTGCCAGCAGTTACGGGACTAGAGGCTACGAGCAGTACTTC
CASSYGTRGYEQYF
>TRBV20-1|NA|few|TRBJ1-2
TGCAGTGCTAGGCTCGGAATCTATGGCTACACCTTC
CSARLGIYGYTF
>TRBV18|TRBD1|many|TRBJ2-5
TGTGCCAGCAGCCCCGGGACAGGCCAAGAGACCCAGTACTTC
CASSPGTGQETQYF
>TRBV2|TRBD1|many|TRBJ2-3
TGTGCCAGCAAAGAACAGGGGGCAGGGGGAGATACGCAGTATTTT
CASKEQGAGGDTQYF
>TRBV12-3/TRBV12-4|TRBD2|many|TRBJ2-7
TGTGCCAGCAGTTTACGACTAGCGGGGGCCTACGAGCAGTACTTC
CASSLRLAGAYEQYF
>TRBV19|NA|many|TRBJ2-7
TGTGCCAGTAGTATAGTGGGTGGACTCCCTTACGAGCAGTACTTC
CASSIVGGLPYEQYF
>TRBV10-3|NA|NA|TRBJ1-1
TGTGCCACATGCCCTTCCAGGGAGGGGACTGAAGCTTTCTTT
CATCPSREGTEAFF
>TRBV6-2/TRBV6-3|NA|many|TRBJ2-2
TGTGCCAGCAGTTACGTCGGGGAGCTGTTTTTT
CASSYVGELFF
>TRBV5-6|NA|many|TRBJ1-2
TGTGCCAGCAGCTTGCCAGGGGTAGGCTATGGCTACACCTTC
CASSLPGVGYGYTF